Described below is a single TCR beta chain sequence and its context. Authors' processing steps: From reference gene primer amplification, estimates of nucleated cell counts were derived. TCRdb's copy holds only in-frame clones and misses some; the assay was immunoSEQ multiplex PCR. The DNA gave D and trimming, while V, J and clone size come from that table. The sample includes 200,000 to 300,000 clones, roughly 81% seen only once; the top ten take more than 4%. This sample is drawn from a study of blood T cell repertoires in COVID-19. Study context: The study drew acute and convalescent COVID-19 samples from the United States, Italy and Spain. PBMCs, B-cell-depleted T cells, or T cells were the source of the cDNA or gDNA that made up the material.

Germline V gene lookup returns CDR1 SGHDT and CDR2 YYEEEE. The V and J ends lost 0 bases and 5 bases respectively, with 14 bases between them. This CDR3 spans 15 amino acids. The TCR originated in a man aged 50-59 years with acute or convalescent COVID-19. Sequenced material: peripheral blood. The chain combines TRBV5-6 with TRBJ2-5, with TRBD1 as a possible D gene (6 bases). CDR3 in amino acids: CASSLDNRASETQYF. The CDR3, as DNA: TGTGCCAGCAGCTTGGATAACAGGGCGTCGGAGACCCAGTACTTC.